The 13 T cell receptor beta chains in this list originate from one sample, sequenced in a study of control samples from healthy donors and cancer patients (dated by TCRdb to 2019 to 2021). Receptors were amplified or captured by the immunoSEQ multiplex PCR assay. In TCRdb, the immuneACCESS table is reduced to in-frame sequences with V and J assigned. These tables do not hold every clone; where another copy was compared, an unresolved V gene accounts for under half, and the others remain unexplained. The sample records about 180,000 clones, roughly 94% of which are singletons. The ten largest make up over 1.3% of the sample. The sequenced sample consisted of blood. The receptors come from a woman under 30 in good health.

CDR3 residues: CASSLLGGGPEAFF. CDR3 nucleotide sequence: TGTGCCAGCAGTTTATTAGGGGGAGGACCTGAAGCTTTCTTT. The chain is built from TRBV28 and TRBJ1-1; D is possibly TRBD1 (6 bases). The CDR3 consists of 14 residues. V was shortened by 1 base and J by 6 bases, with 12 bases between the two germline ends. CDR1 MDHEN and CDR2 SYDVKM come from the germline V gene.

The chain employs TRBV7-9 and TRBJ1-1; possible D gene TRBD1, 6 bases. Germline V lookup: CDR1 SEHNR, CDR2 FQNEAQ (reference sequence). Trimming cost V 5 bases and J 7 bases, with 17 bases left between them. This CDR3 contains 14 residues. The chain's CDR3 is CASSQGSRANEAFF. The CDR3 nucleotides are TGTGCCAGCAGCCAGGGGAGCAGGGCTAATGAAGCTTTCTTT.

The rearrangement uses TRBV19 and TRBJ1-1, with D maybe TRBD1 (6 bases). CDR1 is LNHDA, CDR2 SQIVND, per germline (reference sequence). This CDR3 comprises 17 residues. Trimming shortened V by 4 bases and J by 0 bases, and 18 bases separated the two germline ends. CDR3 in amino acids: CASSKPTGSLMNTEAFF. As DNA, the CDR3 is TGTGCCAGTAGTAAGCCGACAGGCTCCCTCATGAACACTGAAGCTTTCTTT.

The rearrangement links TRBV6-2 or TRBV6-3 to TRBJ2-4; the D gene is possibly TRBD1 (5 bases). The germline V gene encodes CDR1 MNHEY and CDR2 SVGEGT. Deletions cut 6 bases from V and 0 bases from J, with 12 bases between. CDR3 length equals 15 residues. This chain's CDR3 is CASRPQGLAKNIQYF. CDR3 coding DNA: TGTGCCAGCAGACCTCAGGGCTTAGCCAAAAACATTCAGTACTTC.

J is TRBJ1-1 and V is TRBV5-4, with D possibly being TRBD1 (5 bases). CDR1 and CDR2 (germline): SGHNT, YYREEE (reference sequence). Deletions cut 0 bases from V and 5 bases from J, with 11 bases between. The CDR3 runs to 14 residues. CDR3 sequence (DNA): TGTGCCAGCAGCTTGGAGGGGATCGGGACTGAAGCTTTCTTT. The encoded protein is CASSLEGIGTEAFF.

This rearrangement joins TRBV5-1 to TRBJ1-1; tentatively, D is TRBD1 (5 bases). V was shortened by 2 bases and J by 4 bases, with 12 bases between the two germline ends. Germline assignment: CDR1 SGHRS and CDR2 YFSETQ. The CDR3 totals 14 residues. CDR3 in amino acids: CASSFQGEVTEAFF. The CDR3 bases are TGCGCCAGCAGCTTTCAGGGAGAGGTCACTGAAGCTTTCTTT.

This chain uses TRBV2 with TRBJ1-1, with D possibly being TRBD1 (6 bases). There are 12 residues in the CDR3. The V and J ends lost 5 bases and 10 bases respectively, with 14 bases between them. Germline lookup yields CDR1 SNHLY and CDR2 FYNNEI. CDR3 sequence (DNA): TGTGCCAGCAGTTCGGGGGCGGCGGGAGCTTTCTTT. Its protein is CASSSGAAGAFF.

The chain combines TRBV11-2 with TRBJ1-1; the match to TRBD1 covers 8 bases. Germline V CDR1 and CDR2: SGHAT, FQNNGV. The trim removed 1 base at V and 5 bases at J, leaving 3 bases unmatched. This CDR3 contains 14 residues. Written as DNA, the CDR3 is TGTGCCAGCAGCTTAGGACAGGGGAAAACTGAAGCTTTCTTT. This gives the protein CASSLGQGKTEAFF.

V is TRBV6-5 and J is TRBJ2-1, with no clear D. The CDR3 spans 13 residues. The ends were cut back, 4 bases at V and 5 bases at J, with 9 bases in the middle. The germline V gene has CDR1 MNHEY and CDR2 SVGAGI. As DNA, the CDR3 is TGTGCCAGCAGTTTAAGAGCAAACAATGAGCAGTTCTTC. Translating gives CASSLRANNEQFF.

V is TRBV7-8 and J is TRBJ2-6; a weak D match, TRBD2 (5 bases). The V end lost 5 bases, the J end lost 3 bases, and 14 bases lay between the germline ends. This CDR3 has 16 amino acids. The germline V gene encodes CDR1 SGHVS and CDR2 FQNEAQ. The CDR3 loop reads CASSDRRGNGANVLTF. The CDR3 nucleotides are TGTGCCAGCAGCGATCGCCGGGGAAATGGGGCCAACGTCCTGACTTTC.

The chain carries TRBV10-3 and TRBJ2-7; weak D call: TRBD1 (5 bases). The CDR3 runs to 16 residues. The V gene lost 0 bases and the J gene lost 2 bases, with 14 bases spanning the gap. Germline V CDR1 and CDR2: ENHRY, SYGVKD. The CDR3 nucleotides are TGTGCCATCAGTGAGTCGATCCAGACAGCCACCTACGAGCAGTACTTC. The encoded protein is CAISESIQTATYEQYF.

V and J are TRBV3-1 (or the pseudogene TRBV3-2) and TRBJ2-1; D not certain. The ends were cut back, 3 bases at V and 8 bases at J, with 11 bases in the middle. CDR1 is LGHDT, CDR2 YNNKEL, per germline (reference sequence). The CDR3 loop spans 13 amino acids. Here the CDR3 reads CASSQQLRDEQFF. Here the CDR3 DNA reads TGTGCCAGCAGCCAGCAACTTCGAGATGAGCAGTTCTTC.

The CDR3 region is CASSLWSNSEGYNEQFF. As DNA, the CDR3 is TGTGCCAGCAGTTTATGGTCCAACAGTGAGGGGTACAATGAGCAGTTCTTC. The chain recombines TRBV28 with TRBJ2-1; D is possibly TRBD1 or TRBD2 (5 bases each). Germline V gene sequence: CDR1 MDHEN, CDR2 SYDVKM. The V end lost 0 bases, the J end lost 4 bases, and 16 bases lay between the germline ends. CDR3 length: 17 residues. The full variable domain, with the rest looked up from reference TRBV28 and TRBJ2-1, is DVKVTQSSRYLVKRTGEKVFLECVQDMDHENMFWYRQDPGLGLRLIYFSYDVKMKEKGDIPEGYSVSREKKERFSLILESASTNQTSMYLCASSLWSNSEGYNEQFFGPGTRLTVL.